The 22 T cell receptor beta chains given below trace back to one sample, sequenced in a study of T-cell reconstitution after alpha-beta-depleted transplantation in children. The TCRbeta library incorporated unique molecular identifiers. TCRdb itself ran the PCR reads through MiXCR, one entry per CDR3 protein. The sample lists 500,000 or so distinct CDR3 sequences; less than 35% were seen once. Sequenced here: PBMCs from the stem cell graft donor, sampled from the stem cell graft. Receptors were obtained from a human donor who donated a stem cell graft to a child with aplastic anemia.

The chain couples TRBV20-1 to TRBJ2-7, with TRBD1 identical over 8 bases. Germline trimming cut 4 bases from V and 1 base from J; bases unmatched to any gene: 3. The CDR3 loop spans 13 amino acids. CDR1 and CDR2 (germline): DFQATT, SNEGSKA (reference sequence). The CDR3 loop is CSANHRGSYEQYF. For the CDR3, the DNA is TGCAGTGCTAACCACAGGGGGTCCTACGAGCAGTACTTC.

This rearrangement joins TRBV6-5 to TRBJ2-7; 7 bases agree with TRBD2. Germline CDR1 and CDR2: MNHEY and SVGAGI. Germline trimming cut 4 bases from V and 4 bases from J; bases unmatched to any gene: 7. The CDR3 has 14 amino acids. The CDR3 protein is CASSLDSRGYEQYF. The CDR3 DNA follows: TGTGCCAGCAGTTTGGACTCGCGGGGGTACGAGCAGTACTTC.

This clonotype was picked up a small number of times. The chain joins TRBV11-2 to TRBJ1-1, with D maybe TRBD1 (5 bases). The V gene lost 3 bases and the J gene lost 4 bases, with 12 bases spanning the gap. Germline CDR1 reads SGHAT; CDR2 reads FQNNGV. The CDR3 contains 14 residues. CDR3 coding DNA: TGTGCCAGCAGCTTCCAATTCCAGGGCACTGAAGCTTTCTTT. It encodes CASSFQFQGTEAFF.

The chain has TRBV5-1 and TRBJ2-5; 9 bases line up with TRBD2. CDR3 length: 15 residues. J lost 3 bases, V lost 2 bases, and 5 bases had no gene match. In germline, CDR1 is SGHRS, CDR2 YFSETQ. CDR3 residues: CASSFSGSAEETQYF. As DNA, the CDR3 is TGCGCCAGCAGCTTTAGCGGGAGTGCGGAAGAGACCCAGTACTTC.

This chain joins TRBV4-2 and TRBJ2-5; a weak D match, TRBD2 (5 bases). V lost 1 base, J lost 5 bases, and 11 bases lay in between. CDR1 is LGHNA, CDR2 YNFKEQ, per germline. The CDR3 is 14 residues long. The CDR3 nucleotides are TGTGCCAGCAGCCAAGCCCGGGGAAGGGAGACCCAGTACTTC. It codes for CASSQARGRETQYF.

The CDR3 here is CASSAAGEGEQFF. Here the CDR3 DNA reads TGTGCCAGCAGCGCCGCGGGAGAGGGTGAGCAGTTCTTC. The gene calls are TRBV7-9 and TRBJ2-1, with TRBD2 matching over 7 bases. Germline trimming cut 5 bases from V and 9 bases from J; bases unmatched to any gene: 7. This CDR3 is 13 amino acids long. Germline CDR1 SEHNR, CDR2 FQNEAQ (reference sequence).

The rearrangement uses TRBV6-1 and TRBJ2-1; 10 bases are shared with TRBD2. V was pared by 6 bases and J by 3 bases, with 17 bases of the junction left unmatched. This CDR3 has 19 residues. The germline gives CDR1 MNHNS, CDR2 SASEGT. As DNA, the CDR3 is TGTGCCAGCAGCTCAAACAGGGCGGTGAGACTAGCGGGCTACAATGAGCAGTTCTTC. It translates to CASSSNRAVRLAGYNEQFF.

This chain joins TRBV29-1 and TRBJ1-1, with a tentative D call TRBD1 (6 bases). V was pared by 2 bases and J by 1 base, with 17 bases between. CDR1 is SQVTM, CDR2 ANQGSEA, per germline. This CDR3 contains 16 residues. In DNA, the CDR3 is TGCAGCGTTGAAAGATGGGGCAGGGGTGGGAACACTGAAGCTTTCTTT. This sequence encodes CSVERWGRGGNTEAFF.

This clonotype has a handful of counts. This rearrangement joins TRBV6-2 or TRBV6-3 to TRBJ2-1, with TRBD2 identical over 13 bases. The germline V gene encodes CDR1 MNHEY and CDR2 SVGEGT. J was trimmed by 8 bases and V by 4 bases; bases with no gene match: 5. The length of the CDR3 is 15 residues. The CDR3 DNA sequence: TGTGCCAGCAGTTCCGGACTAGCGGGAGAGGATGAGCAGTTCTTC. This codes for CASSSGLAGEDEQFF.

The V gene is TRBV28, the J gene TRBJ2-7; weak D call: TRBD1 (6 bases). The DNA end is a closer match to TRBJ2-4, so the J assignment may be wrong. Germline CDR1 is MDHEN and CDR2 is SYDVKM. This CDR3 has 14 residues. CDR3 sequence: CASSFQGAKNIQYF. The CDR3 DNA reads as TGTGCCAGCAGTTTTCAGGGGGCCAAAAACATTCAGTACTTC.

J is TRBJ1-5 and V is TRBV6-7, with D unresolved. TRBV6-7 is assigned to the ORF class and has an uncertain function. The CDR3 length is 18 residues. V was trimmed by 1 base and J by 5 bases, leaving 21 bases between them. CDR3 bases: TGTGCCAGCAGTTACTTGATGGTGGGTAGGGTGGAACATCAGCCCCAGCATTTT. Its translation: CASSYLMVGRVEHQPQHF.

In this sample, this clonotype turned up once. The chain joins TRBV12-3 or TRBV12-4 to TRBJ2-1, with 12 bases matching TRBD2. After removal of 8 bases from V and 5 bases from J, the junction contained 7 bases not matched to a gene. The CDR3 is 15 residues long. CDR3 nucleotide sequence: TGTGCCAGCGGTCCCCGACTAGCGGGAGACAATGAGCAGTTCTTC. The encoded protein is CASGPRLAGDNEQFF.

In DNA form, the CDR3 reads TGTGCCAGCTCACCAAAGTTCCTAGCGGGTAGTGGCAATGAGCAGTTCTTC. It encodes CASSPKFLAGSGNEQFF. The rearrangement joins TRBV18 to TRBJ2-1, with TRBD2 matching over 8 bases. The CDR3 has 17 amino acids. CDR1 is KGHSH and CDR2 is LQKENI in the germline V gene. With V trimmed by 2 bases and J by 6 bases, 12 bases remained unmatched.

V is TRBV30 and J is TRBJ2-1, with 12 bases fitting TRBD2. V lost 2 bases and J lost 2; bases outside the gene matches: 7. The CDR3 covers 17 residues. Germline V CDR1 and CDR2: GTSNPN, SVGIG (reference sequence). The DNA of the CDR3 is TGTGCCTGGAGTCCCCCTAGCGGGAGGGCCCCCTACAATGAGCAGTTCTTC. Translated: CAWSPPSGRAPYNEQFF.

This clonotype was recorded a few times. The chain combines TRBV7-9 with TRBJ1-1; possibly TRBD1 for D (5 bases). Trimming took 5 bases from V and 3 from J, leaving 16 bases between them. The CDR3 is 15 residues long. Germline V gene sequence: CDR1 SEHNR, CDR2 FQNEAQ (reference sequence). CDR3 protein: CASSPWDGGDTEAFF. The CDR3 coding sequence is TGTGCCAGCAGCCCTTGGGACGGAGGGGACACTGAAGCTTTCTTT.

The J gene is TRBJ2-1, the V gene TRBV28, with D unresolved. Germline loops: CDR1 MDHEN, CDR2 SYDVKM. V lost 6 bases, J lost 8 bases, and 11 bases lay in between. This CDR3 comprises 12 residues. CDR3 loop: CASRSSLDEQFF. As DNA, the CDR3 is TGTGCCAGCAGATCCTCCTTGGATGAGCAGTTCTTC.

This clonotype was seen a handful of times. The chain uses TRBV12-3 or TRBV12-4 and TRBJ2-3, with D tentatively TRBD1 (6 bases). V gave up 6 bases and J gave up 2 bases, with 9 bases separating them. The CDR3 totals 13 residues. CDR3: CASSQGNTDTQYF. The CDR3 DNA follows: TGTGCCAGCAGCCAGGGGAACACAGATACGCAGTATTTT.

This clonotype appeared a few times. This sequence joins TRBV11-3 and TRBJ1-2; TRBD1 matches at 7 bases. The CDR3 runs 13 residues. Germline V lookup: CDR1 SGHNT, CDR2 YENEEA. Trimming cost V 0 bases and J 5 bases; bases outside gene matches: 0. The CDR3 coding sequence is TGTGCCAGCAGCTTAGAGACAGGGTATGGCTACACCTTC. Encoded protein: CASSLETGYGYTF. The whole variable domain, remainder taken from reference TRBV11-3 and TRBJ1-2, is EAGVVQSPRYKIIEKKQPVAFWCNPISGHNTLYWYLQNLGQGPELLIRYENEEAVDDSQLPKDRFSAERLKGVDSTLKIQPAELGDSAVYLCASSLETGYGYTFGSGTRLTVV.

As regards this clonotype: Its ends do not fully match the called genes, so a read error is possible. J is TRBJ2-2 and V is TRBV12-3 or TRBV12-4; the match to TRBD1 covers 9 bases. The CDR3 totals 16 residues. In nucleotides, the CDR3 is TGTACCAGCGCCCATTCCGGGACAGGGTTGACCGGGGAGCTGTTTTTT. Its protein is CTSAHSGTGLTGELFF.

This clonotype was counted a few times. CDR3 sequence: CASTRVSGSTDTQYF. The CDR3 region has the DNA TGTGCCAGCACCAGGGTTAGCGGGAGCACAGATACGCAGTATTTT. This chain connects TRBV7-2 to TRBJ2-3; 7 bases are shared with TRBD2. The germline V gene has CDR1 SGHTA and CDR2 FQGNSA. The CDR3 has 15 amino acids. The J segment lost 0 bases and the V segment lost 7 bases, leaving 7 bases of the junction unmatched.

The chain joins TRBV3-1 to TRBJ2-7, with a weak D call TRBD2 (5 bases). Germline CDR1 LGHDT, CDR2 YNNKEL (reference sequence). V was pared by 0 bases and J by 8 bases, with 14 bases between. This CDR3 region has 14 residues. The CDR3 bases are TGTGCCAGCAGCCAAGATACTAGTCCGAAGAAGCAGTACTTC. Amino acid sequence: CASSQDTSPKKQYF.

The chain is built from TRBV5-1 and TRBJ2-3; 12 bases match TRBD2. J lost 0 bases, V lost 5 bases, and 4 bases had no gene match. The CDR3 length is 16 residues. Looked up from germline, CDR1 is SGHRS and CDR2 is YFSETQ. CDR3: CASRDGTSGSTDTQYF. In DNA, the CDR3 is TGCGCCAGCAGAGATGGGACTAGCGGGAGCACAGATACGCAGTATTTT.